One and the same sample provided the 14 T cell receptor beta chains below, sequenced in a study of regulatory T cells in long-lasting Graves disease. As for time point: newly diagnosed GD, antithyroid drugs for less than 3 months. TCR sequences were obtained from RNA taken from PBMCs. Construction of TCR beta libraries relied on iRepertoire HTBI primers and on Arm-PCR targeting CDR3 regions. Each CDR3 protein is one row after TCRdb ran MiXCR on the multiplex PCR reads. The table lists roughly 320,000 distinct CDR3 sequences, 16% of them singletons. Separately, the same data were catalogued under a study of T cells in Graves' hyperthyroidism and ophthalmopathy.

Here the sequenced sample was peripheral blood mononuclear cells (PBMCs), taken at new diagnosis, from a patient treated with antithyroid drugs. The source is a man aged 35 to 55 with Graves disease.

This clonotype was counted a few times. CDR3 coding DNA: TGCAGCGCGGAAGACAGGGGTGGATCCTACGAGCAGTACTTC. As protein: CSAEDRGGSYEQYF. The chain uses TRBV29-1 and TRBJ2-7, with 8 bases matching TRBD1. The CDR3 totals 14 residues. Trimming took 7 bases from V and 1 from J; bases not matched to a gene: 9. CDR1 and CDR2 (germline): SQVTM, ANQGSEA.

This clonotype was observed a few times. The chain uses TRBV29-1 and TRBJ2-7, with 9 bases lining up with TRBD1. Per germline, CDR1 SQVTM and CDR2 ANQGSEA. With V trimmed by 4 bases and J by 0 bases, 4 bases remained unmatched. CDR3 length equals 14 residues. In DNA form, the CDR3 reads TGCAGCGTTGGTCCGGGACAGGGCTCCTACGAGCAGTACTTC. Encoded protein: CSVGPGQGSYEQYF.

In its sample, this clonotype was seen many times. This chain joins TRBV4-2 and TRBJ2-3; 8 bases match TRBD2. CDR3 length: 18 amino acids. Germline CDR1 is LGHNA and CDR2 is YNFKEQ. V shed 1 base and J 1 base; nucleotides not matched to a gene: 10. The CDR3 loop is CASSQVGPGGDGTDTQYF. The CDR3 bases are TGTGCCAGCAGCCAAGTAGGCCCCGGGGGGGACGGCACAGATACGCAGTATTTT.

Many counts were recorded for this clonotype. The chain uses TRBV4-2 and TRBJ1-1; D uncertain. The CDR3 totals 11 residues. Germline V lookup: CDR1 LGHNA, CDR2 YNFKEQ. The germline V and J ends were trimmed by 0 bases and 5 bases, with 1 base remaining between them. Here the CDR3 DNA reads TGTGCCAGCAGCCAAGAGACTGAAGCTTTCTTT. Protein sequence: CASSQETEAFF.

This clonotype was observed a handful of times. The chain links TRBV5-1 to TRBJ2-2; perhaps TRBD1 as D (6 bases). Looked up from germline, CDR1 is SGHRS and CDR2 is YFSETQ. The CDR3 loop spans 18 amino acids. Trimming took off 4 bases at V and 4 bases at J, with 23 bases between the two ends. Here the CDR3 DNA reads TGCGCCAGCAGCCCGGACGGCAGGGGCCTTTCGAGCACCGGGGAGCTGTTTTTT. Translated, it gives CASSPDGRGLSSTGELFF. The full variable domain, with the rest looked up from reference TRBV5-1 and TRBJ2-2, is KAGVTQTPRYLIKTRGQQVTLSCSPISGHRSVSWYQQTPGQGLQFLFEYFSETQRNKGNFPGRFSGRQFSNSRSEMNVSTLELGDSALYLCASSPDGRGLSSTGELFFGEGSRLTVL.

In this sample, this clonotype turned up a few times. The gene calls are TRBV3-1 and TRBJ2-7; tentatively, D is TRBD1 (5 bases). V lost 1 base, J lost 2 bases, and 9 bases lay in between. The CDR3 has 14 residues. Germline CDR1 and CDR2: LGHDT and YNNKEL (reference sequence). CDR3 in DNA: TGTGCCAGCAGCCAAGGGGTAGGGGCCTACGAGCAGTACTTC. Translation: CASSQGVGAYEQYF.

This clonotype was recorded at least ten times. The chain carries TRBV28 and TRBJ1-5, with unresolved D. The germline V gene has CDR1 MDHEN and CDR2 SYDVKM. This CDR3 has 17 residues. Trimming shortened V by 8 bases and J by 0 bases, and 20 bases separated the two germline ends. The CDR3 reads CASAPRRGKDSNQPQHF. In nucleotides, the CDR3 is TGTGCCAGCGCACCCCGGCGCGGCAAAGATAGCAATCAGCCCCAGCATTTT.

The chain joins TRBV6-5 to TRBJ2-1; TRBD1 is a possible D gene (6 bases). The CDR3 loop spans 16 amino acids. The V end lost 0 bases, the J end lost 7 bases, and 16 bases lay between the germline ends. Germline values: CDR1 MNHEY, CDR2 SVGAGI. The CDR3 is CASSYSSGQGRNEQFF. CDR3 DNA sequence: TGTGCCAGCAGTTACTCGTCCGGCCAGGGGCGTAATGAGCAGTTCTTC.

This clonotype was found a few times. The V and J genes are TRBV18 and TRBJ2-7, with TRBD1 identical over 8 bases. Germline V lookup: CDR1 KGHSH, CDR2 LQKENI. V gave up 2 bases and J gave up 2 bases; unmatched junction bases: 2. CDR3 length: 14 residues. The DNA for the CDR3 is TGTGCCAGCTCACCATCAGGGGGCCCCTACGAGCAGTACTTC. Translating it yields CASSPSGGPYEQYF.

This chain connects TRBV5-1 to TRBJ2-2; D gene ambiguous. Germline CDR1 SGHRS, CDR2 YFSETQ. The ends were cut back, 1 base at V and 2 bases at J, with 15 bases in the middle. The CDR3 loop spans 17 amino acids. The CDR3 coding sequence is TGCGCCAGCAGCTTGAGGTCTGTGGCCGGTAACACCGGGGAGCTGTTTTTT. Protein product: CASSLRSVAGNTGELFF.

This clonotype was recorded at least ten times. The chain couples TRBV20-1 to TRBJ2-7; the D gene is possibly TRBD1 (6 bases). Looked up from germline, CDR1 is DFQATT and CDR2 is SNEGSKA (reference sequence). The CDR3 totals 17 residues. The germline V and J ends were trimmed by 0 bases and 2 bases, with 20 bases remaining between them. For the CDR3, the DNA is TGCAGTGCTAGAGATCGCACGCGAGGGGGTGGGGCCTACGAGCAGTACTTC. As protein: CSARDRTRGGGAYEQYF.

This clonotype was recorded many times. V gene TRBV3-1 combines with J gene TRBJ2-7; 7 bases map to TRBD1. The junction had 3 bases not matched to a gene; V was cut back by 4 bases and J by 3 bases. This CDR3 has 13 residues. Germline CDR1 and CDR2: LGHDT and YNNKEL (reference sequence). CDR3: CASSRDRYYEQYF. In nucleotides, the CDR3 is TGTGCCAGCAGCCGGGACAGATACTACGAGCAGTACTTC.

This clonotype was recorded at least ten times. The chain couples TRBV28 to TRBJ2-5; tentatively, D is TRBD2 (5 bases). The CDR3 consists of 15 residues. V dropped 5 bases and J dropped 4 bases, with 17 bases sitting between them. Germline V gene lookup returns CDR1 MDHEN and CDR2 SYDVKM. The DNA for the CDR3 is TGTGCCAGCAGTCCCCCCCGGAGGAGCCGAGAGACCCAGTACTTC. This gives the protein CASSPPRRSRETQYF. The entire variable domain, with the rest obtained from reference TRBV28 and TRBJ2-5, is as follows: DVKVTQSSRYLVKRTGEKVFLECVQDMDHENMFWYRQDPGLGLRLIYFSYDVKMKEKGDIPEGYSVSREKKERFSLILESASTNQTSMYLCASSPPRRSRETQYFGPGTRLLVL.

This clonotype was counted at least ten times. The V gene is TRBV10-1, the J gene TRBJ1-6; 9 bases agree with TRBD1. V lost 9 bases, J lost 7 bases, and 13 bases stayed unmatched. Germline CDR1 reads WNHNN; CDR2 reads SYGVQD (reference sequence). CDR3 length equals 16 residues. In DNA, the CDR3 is TGCGCCAGTCGGGACAGGGTATCGGGTATGAATTCACCCCTCCACTTT. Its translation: CASRDRVSGMNSPLHF.